A selection of T cell receptor beta chains follows, all from one sample in a study of CD4 T cell repertoires in COVID-19. Clones were read by immunoSEQ multiplex PCR, and TCRdb kept only the in-frame ones, dropping some. Of approximately 79,000 clones listed, 83% are singletons. This specimen consisted of CD4+ T cells from peripheral blood, obtained after recovery from COVID-19. The receptors were gathered from a human donor who had COVID-19. CDR3s include the opening cysteine and the closing phenylalanine or tryptophan. D genes are given only for firm matches. Where a row states a size, it is once, few, many or the class of an expanded clone; other rows omit it.

D gene,clone size,J gene,V gene,CDR3 DNA,CDR3 protein
TRBD2,.,TRBJ2-1,TRBV6-4,TGTGCCAGCAGTGATGGTCTAGCGGGGCTCAATGAGCAGTTCTTC,CASSDGLAGLNEQFF
.,.,TRBJ1-3,TRBV5-1,TGCGCCAGCAGCTCTGACACCTACTCTGGAAACACCATATATTTT,CASSSDTYSGNTIYF
TRBD2,.,TRBJ2-7,TRBV6-6,TGTGCCAGCAGTCCCAGACTAGCGGCGGGGCGAACCTACGAGCAGTACTTC,CASSPRLAAGRTYEQYF
.,.,TRBJ2-3,TRBV3-1/TRBV3-2,TGTGCCAGCAGCAGAGGCAGCGCGGTGGGTGGGGGTACGCAGTATTTT,CASSRGSAVGGGTQYF
.,.,TRBJ1-5,TRBV7-2,TGTGCCAGCAGCCCGTCGGGGAATCAGCCCCAGCATTTT,CASSPSGNQPQHF
.,.,TRBJ2-1,TRBV6-5,TGTGCCAGCAGTTACAAGGAGGGTGAGCAGTTCTTC,CASSYKEGEQFF
TRBD1,.,TRBJ2-6,TRBV5-1,TGCGCCAGCAGCCACCCCCGGGACAGGGGTCCCGGGGTCCTGACTTTC,CASSHPRDRGPGVLTF
.,.,TRBJ2-1,TRBV2,TGTGCCAGCAGTGAAAAAATCAAGAGCGCGGAGCTCCTGATTTACAATGAGCAGTTCTTC,CASSEKIKSAELLIYNEQFF
.,.,TRBJ1-4,TRBV3-1/TRBV3-2,TGTGCCAGCAGCCAAAATAACGGTGAAAAACTGTTTTTT,CASSQNNGEKLFF
TRBD1,once,TRBJ1-1,TRBV2,TGTGCCAGCAACAGGGGCGACACTGAAGCTTTCTTT,CASNRGDTEAFF
TRBD1,few,TRBJ2-5,TRBV5-1,TGCGCCAGCAGCTTACAGGGGAAGGAGACCCAGTACTTC,CASSLQGKETQYF
.,.,TRBJ1-5,TRBV10-3,TGTGCCATCAGTGAAGGGGACCTTGAACAGCCTCAGCATTTT,CAISEGDLEQPQHF
.,.,TRBJ2-3,TRBV20-1,TGCAGTGCTCTAGAAGGGGATACGCAGTATTTT,CSALEGDTQYF
TRBD1,.,TRBJ1-1,TRBV19,TGTGCCAGTAGTATAGGACAGGGAAACACTGAAGCTTTCTTT,CASSIGQGNTEAFF
.,.,TRBJ1-4,TRBV2,TGTGCCAGCAAAGAGGGTGCGGAAAAACTGTTTTTT,CASKEGAEKLFF
.,once,TRBJ1-5,TRBV18,TGTGCCAGCTTGGAGGATAGCAATCAGCCCCAGCATTTT,CASLEDSNQPQHF
.,.,TRBJ1-6,TRBV5-1,TGCGCCAGCAGCTTGGCCTTGGGGGCCCAGGGGCCCCTCCACTTT,CASSLALGAQGPLHF
.,.,TRBJ2-2,TRBV5-4,TGTGCCAGCAGCTTGGGACAAAACACCGGGGAGCTGTTTTTT,CASSLGQNTGELFF
TRBD1,once,TRBJ1-6,TRBV9,TGTGCCAGCAGCGCGGGACAGGGGGACCGTTCACCCCTCCACTTT,CASSAGQGDRSPLHF
.,.,TRBJ1-4,TRBV6-1,TGTGCCAGCAGTGACAGGTTGAGGGATGAAAAACTGTTTTTT,CASSDRLRDEKLFF
TRBD1,.,TRBJ1-4,TRBV19,TGTGCCAGTAGTACACCAGGACAGGGCGGCGAAAAACTGTTTTTT,CASSTPGQGGEKLFF
.,.,TRBJ1-1,TRBV2,TGTGCCAGCAGCGCTCTGGAGCGAGGGACTGAAGCTTTCTTT,CASSALERGTEAFF
TRBD1,.,TRBJ2-2,TRBV28,TGTGCCAGCAGTTTAGGACAGGGGGCATCCGGGGAGCTGTTTTTT,CASSLGQGASGELFF
.,few,TRBJ1-1,TRBV14,TGTGCCAGCAGCCAAGATAGGGGACATTTGAACACTGAAGCTTTCTTT,CASSQDRGHLNTEAFF
.,.,TRBJ1-1,TRBV5-4,TGTGCCAGCAGCTTTTTGACTGAAGCTTTCTTT,CASSFLTEAFF
TRBD1,.,TRBJ1-4,TRBV3-1/TRBV3-2,TGTGCCAGCAGCGACGGGACAGGCAGATATGAAAAACTGTTTTTT,CASSDGTGRYEKLFF
.,once,TRBJ1-2,TRBV2,TGTGCCAGCAGTGAGGGGAGAAACTATGGCTACACCTTC,CASSEGRNYGYTF
TRBD1,.,TRBJ2-7,TRBV5-4,TGTGCCAGCAGCTTTTCAAGTGACAGGGGGAGGTACGAGCAGTACTTC,CASSFSSDRGRYEQYF
.,.,TRBJ1-5,TRBV21-1,TGTGCCAGCAGCGAACAGGGGAGGAAAGGCAATCAGCCCCAGCATTTT,CASSEQGRKGNQPQHF
.,.,TRBJ1-1,TRBV7-9,TGTGCCAGCAGCCCCGGGACCCGGGGAGCTTTCTTT,CASSPGTRGAFF
.,.,TRBJ1-5,TRBV9,TGTGCCAGCAGCGTCTTTCCGGACAGCAATCAGCCCCAGCATTTT,CASSVFPDSNQPQHF
.,.,TRBJ1-6,TRBV6-5,TGTGCCAGTCAGGATAATTCACCCCTCCACTTT,CASQDNSPLHF
.,.,TRBJ2-1,TRBV7-2,TGTGCCAGCAGCTTGGGCAGGGTCCGTTACAATGAGCAGTTCTTC,CASSLGRVRYNEQFF
.,.,TRBJ2-5,TRBV5-6,TGTGCCAGCAGCCCCCCCGTCGGGCAGGGCCAAGAGACCCAGTACTTC,CASSPPVGQGQETQYF
.,.,TRBJ1-2,TRBV19,TGTGCCAGTAGGGACAGCTATGGCTACACCTTC,CASRDSYGYTF
.,.,TRBJ1-2,TRBV6-1,TGTGCCAGCAGTGAAAGGACGGCCTTGGGGGGCTACACCTTC,CASSERTALGGYTF
.,.,TRBJ2-7,TRBV28,TGTGCCAGCAGTTTAGGGGACAAGTACGAGCAGTACTTC,CASSLGDKYEQYF
.,.,TRBJ2-5,TRBV3-1/TRBV3-2,TGTGCCAGCAGCCCCTTAACAGGGTTCCAAGAGACCCAGTACTTC,CASSPLTGFQETQYF
.,.,TRBJ1-4,TRBV6-5,TGTGCCAGCAGTTACAGTGCAACTAATGAAAAACTGTTTTTT,CASSYSATNEKLFF
.,.,TRBJ2-3,TRBV5-1,TGCGCCAGCAGCCCCCTCGGTGATACGCAGTATTTT,CASSPLGDTQYF
.,once,TRBJ2-1,TRBV15,TGTGCCACCAGCAGAGGAGTAACACCAGGGAGCTCCTACAATGAGCAGTTCTTC,CATSRGVTPGSSYNEQFF
TRBD2,.,TRBJ2-1,TRBV7-2,TGTGCCAGCAGCTTACGTAGCGGGAGATCCTACAATGAGCAGTTCTTC,CASSLRSGRSYNEQFF
TRBD1,.,TRBJ2-7,TRBV6-2/TRBV6-3,TGTGCCAGCAGTACCGGGACAGGGGGCTACGAGCAGTACTTC,CASSTGTGGYEQYF
.,.,TRBJ2-5,TRBV11-2,TGTGCCAGCAGCCGAGGCATACAAGAGACCCAGTACTTC,CASSRGIQETQYF
.,.,TRBJ1-2,TRBV5-1,TGCGCCAGCAGCTTGGCTACATCTTATGCGGGCTACACCTTC,CASSLATSYAGYTF
.,.,TRBJ1-2,TRBV3-1/TRBV3-2,TGTGCCAGCAGCCAAGGGTATTCTGGAGCCAACTATGGCTACACCTTC,CASSQGYSGANYGYTF
.,.,TRBJ1-6,TRBV7-2,TGTGCCAGCAGCGTACACTATCGGGGCAATTCACCCCTCCACTTT,CASSVHYRGNSPLHF
.,.,TRBJ2-3,TRBV18,TGTGCCAGCTCAATAGGGGTCACAGATACGCAGTATTTT,CASSIGVTDTQYF
TRBD1,.,TRBJ1-1,TRBV11-2,TGTGCCAGCTCCATTGACAGGGACACTGAAGCTTTCTTT,CASSIDRDTEAFF
.,.,TRBJ1-1,TRBV5-8,TGTGCCAGCAGCCCTTGGGGTCAGGGGTTAGCTTTCTTT,CASSPWGQGLAFF
.,.,TRBJ2-1,TRBV6-1,TGTGCCAGCAGTGAAGACACCTACAATGAGCAGTTCTTC,CASSEDTYNEQFF